This T cell receptor beta chain was documented in a study of blood T cell repertoires in COVID-19. The wider study: The United States, Italy and Spain provided the acute and convalescent COVID-19 samples.

Deletions cut 3 bases from V and 0 bases from J, with 10 bases between. Germline V gene sequence: CDR1 SGHRS, CDR2 YFSETQ. This CDR3 comprises 15 residues. Only in-frame clones appear in the TCRdb table, and some are missing; sequencing was by immunoSEQ multiplex PCR. The sample includes around 280,000 clones, 70% to 90% of them seen just once. V and J are TRBV5-1 and TRBJ2-1; D not resolved. This sequence originates from a woman in her thirties or forties who had recovered from COVID-19. Material: PBMCs or T cells enriched from blood (not recorded which). Here the CDR3 reads CASSSTIPSYNEQFF. The CDR3 DNA is TGCGCCAGCAGCTCAACTATCCCCTCCTACAATGAGCAGTTCTTC. Combining the CDR3 with reference TRBV5-1 and TRBJ2-1 gives the whole variable domain KAGVTQTPRYLIKTRGQQVTLSCSPISGHRSVSWYQQTPGQGLQFLFEYFSETQRNKGNFPGRFSGRQFSNSRSEMNVSTLELGDSALYLCASSSTIPSYNEQFFGPGTRLTVL.